These 14 T cell receptor beta chains were all obtained from the same sample, sequenced in a study of blood T cell repertoires in COVID-19. Assay: immunoSEQ multiplex PCR; the TCRdb copy retains only in-frame clones and omits some. The sample lists more than 200,000 clones, about 90% occurring once. Sequencing was carried out using PBMCs or T cells enriched from blood (not recorded which). The receptors derive from a man aged 30 to 45 who had recovered from COVID-19.

On this clone: The same CDR3 also results from other DNA sequences found in this sample. This chain connects TRBV14 to TRBJ1-3, with D uncertain. Deletions cut 1 base from V and 1 base from J, with 2 bases between. Germline V CDR1 and CDR2: SGHDN, FVKESK. This CDR3 comprises 13 residues. The CDR3 protein is CASSQASGNTIYF. The CDR3 coding sequence is TGTGCCAGCAGCCAAGCTTCTGGAAACACCATATATTTT.

This rearrangement joins TRBV5-1 to TRBJ2-7, with TRBD1 matching over 10 bases. J gave up 4 bases and V 9 bases, and 10 bases lay outside the gene matches. Germline assignment: CDR1 SGHRS and CDR2 YFSETQ. This CDR3 region has 14 residues. The CDR3 reads CATRPGQGIYEQYF. DNA for the CDR3: TGCGCCACACGACCGGGACAGGGGATATACGAGCAGTACTTC. The full variable domain, in which reference TRBV5-1 and TRBJ2-7 provide the parts outside the CDR3, is KAGVTQTPRYLIKTRGQQVTLSCSPISGHRSVSWYQQTPGQGLQFLFEYFSETQRNKGNFPGRFSGRQFSNSRSEMNVSTLELGDSALYLCATRPGQGIYEQYFGPGTRLTVT.

This chain connects TRBV19 to TRBJ1-2, with 7 positions matching TRBD1. Germline loops: CDR1 LNHDA, CDR2 SQIVND (reference sequence). The CDR3 covers 12 residues. The V segment lost 6 bases and the J segment 6 bases; nucleotides outside the gene matches: 4. The CDR3 DNA reads TGTGCCAGTAGCACAGGGGATGATGGCTACACCTTC. Translating it yields CASSTGDDGYTF.

The DNA of the CDR3 is TGTGCCTGGAGTCGCGACAGGCCTTATGGCTACACCTTC. Encoded protein: CAWSRDRPYGYTF. This chain connects TRBV30 to TRBJ1-2; tentative D call: TRBD1 (6 bases). V lost 2 bases, J lost 5 bases, and 12 bases lay in between. This CDR3 contains 13 residues. Germline V gives CDR1 GTSNPN, CDR2 SVGIG (reference sequence). The variable domain in full, with the rest retrieved from reference TRBV30 and TRBJ1-2, is SQTIHQWPATLVQPVGSPLSLECTVEGTSNPNLYWYRQAAGRGLQLLFYSVGIGQISSEVPQNLSASRPQDRQFILSSKKLLLSDSGFYLCAWSRDRPYGYTFGSGTRLTVV.

The genes are TRBV27 and TRBJ2-2; TRBD2 is a possible D gene (6 bases). V was clipped by 8 bases and J by 1 base, with 14 bases between them. CDR3 length equals 15 residues. In germline, CDR1 is MNHEY, CDR2 SMNVEV (reference sequence). In DNA form, the CDR3 reads TGTGCCAGCCGGGACGTGACTAGGAACACCGGGGAGCTGTTTTTT. Amino acid sequence: CASRDVTRNTGELFF.

The chain recombines TRBV2 with TRBJ1-3; the D is unclear. V lost 7 bases and J 4 bases, leaving 8 bases between the germline ends. The CDR3 extends over 12 amino acids. Per germline, CDR1 SNHLY and CDR2 FYNNEI. The CDR3 nucleotides read TGTGCCAGCAATTCTAACGGAAACACCATATATTTT. Amino acid sequence: CASNSNGNTIYF.

This clone was recorded once. The rearrangement uses TRBV4-2 and TRBJ2-3, with 8 bases lining up with TRBD2. In germline, CDR1 is LGHNA, CDR2 YNFKEQ. CDR3 length equals 13 residues. V was pared by 10 bases and J by 3 bases, with 6 bases of the junction left unmatched. Written as DNA, the CDR3 is TGTGCCAAAGCGGGAGTTGGGACAGATACGCAGTATTTT. Translation: CAKAGVGTDTQYF.

V usage is TRBV6-2 or TRBV6-3 and J usage is TRBJ2-1, with D perhaps matching TRBD2 (5 bases). This CDR3 has 15 amino acids. Deletions cut 5 bases from V and 2 bases from J, with 13 bases between. Germline lookup yields CDR1 MNHEY and CDR2 SVGEGT. The CDR3 DNA reads TGTGCCAGCAGTCCGATGGCGAGGGCCTACAATGAGCAGTTCTTC. This gives the protein CASSPMARAYNEQFF.

The table lists this clone with a few counts. The rearrangement joins TRBV19 to TRBJ1-6; the match to TRBD1 covers 8 bases. In germline, CDR1 is LNHDA, CDR2 SQIVND (reference sequence). After removal of 6 bases from V and 10 bases from J, the junction contained 11 bases not matched to a gene. There are 15 residues in the CDR3. The CDR3 region has the DNA TGTGCCAGTAGCCGGGACAGGATCATTCGCTCACCCCTCCACTTT. Translated: CASSRDRIIRSPLHF. Combining the CDR3 with reference TRBV19 and TRBJ1-6 gives the whole variable domain DGGITQSPKYLFRKEGQNVTLSCEQNLNHDAMYWYRQDPGQGLRLIYYSQIVNDFQKGDIAEGYSVSREKKESFPLTVTSAQKNPTAFYLCASSRDRIIRSPLHFGNGTRLTVT.

The chain is built from TRBV7-2 and TRBJ2-7; TRBD2 matches at 8 bases. The V gene's germline CDR1 is SGHTA and CDR2 FQGNSA. V shed 4 bases and J 3 bases; nucleotides not matched to a gene: 5. The CDR3 loop spans 14 amino acids. The CDR3 nucleotides are TGTGCCAGCAGCTATTCCCGGGAGGGCTACGAGCAGTACTTC. This sequence encodes CASSYSREGYEQYF.

The chain carries TRBV5-1 and TRBJ1-2, with unresolved D. The CDR3 length is 13 residues. The germline CDR1 and CDR2 sequences are SGHRS and YFSETQ. The ends were cut back, 4 bases at V and 8 bases at J, with 15 bases in the middle. The CDR3 reads CASSGDGARGYTF. CDR3 DNA: TGCGCCAGCAGCGGCGACGGAGCTCGGGGCTACACCTTC.

This chain joins TRBV15 and TRBJ1-5; D not certain. The V end was cut by 5 bases, the J end by 7 bases, with 12 bases between. This CDR3 is 13 amino acids long. Germline CDR1 LNHNV, CDR2 YYDKDF (reference sequence). In DNA, the CDR3 is TGTGCCACCAGCCCAGAGGGTGAACAGCCCCAGCATTTT. This codes for CATSPEGEQPQHF.

The CDR3 loop reads CASRPQRNSNQPQHF. The CDR3 nucleotides read TGTGCCAGCAGGCCACAGAGAAATAGCAATCAGCCCCAGCATTTT. The chain uses TRBV27 and TRBJ1-5, with D unresolved. The CDR3 extends over 15 amino acids. Looked up from germline, CDR1 is MNHEY and CDR2 is SMNVEV (reference sequence). Trimming removed 6 bases from V and 0 bases from J, with 12 bases in between.

The chain has TRBV28 and TRBJ1-1, with D hard to call. With 3 bases removed from V and 4 bases from J, the gap between germline ends came to 15 bases. This CDR3 is built from 15 residues. CDR1 is MDHEN, CDR2 SYDVKM, per germline. The CDR3 region is CASSFYGDRITEAFF. Here the CDR3 DNA reads TGTGCCAGCAGTTTTTACGGGGATCGGATCACTGAAGCTTTCTTT.